Shown below are 4 T cell receptor beta chains from a single sample sequenced in a study of PD-1 blockade in classical Hodgkin lymphoma. Time point given: cycle 4 day 1 (C4D1), after 6 weeks of nivolumab. Each and every patient relapsed after autologous stem cell transplantation, and patients got differing brentuximab vedotin exposure. The assay was immunoSEQ multiplex PCR, and TCRdb's table has in-frame clones only and misses some. The sample lists some 90,000 clones, under 85% occurring once. The sequencing used peripheral blood mononuclear cells (PBMCs), collected before the fourth cycle of nivolumab. The receptors were sampled from a human donor with classical Hodgkin lymphoma.

This sequence joins TRBV11-3 and TRBJ2-1; 10 positions agree with TRBD2. The CDR3 is 15 residues long. Per germline, CDR1 SGHNT and CDR2 YENEEA. The V segment lost 5 bases and the J segment 4 bases; nucleotides outside the gene matches: 5. The CDR3, as DNA: TGTGCCAGCAGCCCAGGGACTAGCGCGTACAATGAGCAGTTCTTC. Its translation: CASSPGTSAYNEQFF.

V is TRBV30 and J is TRBJ1-2; D uncertain. This CDR3 is 13 amino acids long. Germline assignment: CDR1 GTSNPN and CDR2 SVGIG (reference sequence). V lost 1 base to trimming and J lost 6 bases, with 12 bases between them. In nucleotides, the CDR3 is TGTGCCTGGAGTGCTTCCATACGTGATGGCTACACCTTC. Its translation: CAWSASIRDGYTF.

The chain carries TRBV10-2 and TRBJ2-7; 16 bases are shared with TRBD2. Germline assignment: CDR1 WSHSY and CDR2 SAAADI. The CDR3 totals 17 residues. V was clipped by 3 bases and J by 7 bases; unmatched bases: 9. As DNA, the CDR3 is TGCGCCAGCAGTGACTCACCGGGACTAGCGGGAGGGAGTGAGCAGTACTTC. Amino acid sequence: CASSDSPGLAGGSEQYF.

This rearrangement joins TRBV5-1 to TRBJ1-5; 9 bases are shared with TRBD1. In germline, CDR1 is SGHRS, CDR2 YFSETQ. This CDR3 region has 17 residues. With V trimmed by 5 bases and J by 0 bases, 9 bases remained unmatched. The CDR3 sequence is CASRRGQGRYSNQPQHF. The CDR3 nucleotides read TGCGCCAGCAGACGCGGACAGGGGAGATATAGCAATCAGCCCCAGCATTTT.